This record looks at one TCR beta chain sequence and its context. Its antigen is still unknown. A multiplex PCR was run with 60 Vbeta primers and 13 Jbeta primers. Sequenced by immunoSEQ multiplex PCR; TCRdb stores in-frame clones only, minus some. The repertoire includes under 200,000 clones, 84% of them detected once, and more than 0.85% sits in the top ten. The data belong to a study of cytomegalovirus exposure and HLA in healthy donors. Overall study results and limits: Owing to their indistinguishability, certain V segments, notably TRBV6-2 and TRBV6-3, were excluded.

The length of the CDR3 is 14 residues. The V gene lost 10 bases and the J gene lost 2 bases, with 12 bases spanning the gap. CDR1 and CDR2 from the germline V gene are MNHEY and SVGAGI. V and J are TRBV6-5 and TRBJ1-6, with D uncertain. The source material was PBMCs. The TCR was taken from a man aged 30 to 39 in good health and CMV-seronegative. CDR3 bases: TGTGCCACCGCGACACAACCCTATAATTCACCCCTCCACTTT. This encodes CATATQPYNSPLHF.